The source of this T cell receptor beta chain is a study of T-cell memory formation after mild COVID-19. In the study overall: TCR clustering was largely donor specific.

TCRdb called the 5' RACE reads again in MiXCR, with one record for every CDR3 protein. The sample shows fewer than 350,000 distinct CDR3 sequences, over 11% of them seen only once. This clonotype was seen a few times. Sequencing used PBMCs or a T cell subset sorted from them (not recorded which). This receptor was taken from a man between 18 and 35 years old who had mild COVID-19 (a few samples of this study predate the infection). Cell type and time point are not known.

The CDR3: CASSLERGPTDTQYF. The CDR3, as DNA: TGTGCCAGCAGCTTAGAGCGGGGGCCCACAGATACGCAGTATTTT. The rearrangement links TRBV7-2 to TRBJ2-3; TRBD2 agrees at 8 bases. The V segment lost 1 base and the J segment 2 bases; nucleotides outside the gene matches: 2. Germline-derived CDR1 and CDR2 are SGHTA and FQGNSA. CDR3 length equals 15 residues.